This T cell receptor (beta chain) is drawn from a study of cytomegalovirus exposure and HLA in healthy donors. In the study overall: Falling in the Caucasian-associated ancestry cluster were roughly 80% of some 400 genotyped donors.

PCR was performed using 60 Vbeta and 13 Jbeta primers. Some clones are missing from TCRdb's copy, which holds only in-frame ones; the method was immunoSEQ multiplex PCR. The data contain about 130,000 clones, 8.5% of them singletons. The germline V and J ends were trimmed by 4 bases and 0 bases, with 14 bases remaining between them. CDR3 length: 16 residues. Germline CDR1 and CDR2: KGHSH and LQKENI. Study-level points and caveats: The study recorded over 150 TCR beta chains that were cytomegalovirus-associated.

About this clone: Antigen unknown.

The source is a man in his forties in good health and CMV-seronegative. Sequenced input: PBMCs. The chain couples TRBV18 to TRBJ2-3; perhaps TRBD1 as D (6 bases). CDR3 loop: CASSLTPGQSTDTQYF. CDR3 nucleotide sequence: TGTGCCAGCTCACTGACCCCGGGACAAAGCACAGATACGCAGTATTTT.